These T cell receptor beta chains were read from a single sample in a study of human T cells and chemical hapten exposure. TCRdb re-called the RACE reads with MiXCR, one entry per CDR3 protein. The data show some 70,000 distinct CDR3 sequences, around 10% seen once. The sample was whole blood, taken in connection with sensitization to the hapten diphenylcyclopropenone (DPC). Receptor source: a woman between 50 and 59 years old with alopecia areata. Some clones in this sample may be carry-over from other donors' samples. CDR3s include the opening cysteine and the closing phenylalanine or tryptophan. D genes are given only for firm matches. A row's size may be missing; if present it is once, few, many or a size class.

j_gene | d_gene | abundance | v_gene | CDR3aa | CDR3nt
TRBJ2-1 | . | . | TRBV11-2 | CASSRNWEVAYNEQFF | TGTGCCAGCAGCCGCAACTGGGAGGTTGCCTACAATGAGCAGTTCTTC
TRBJ2-3 | . | many | TRBV7-7 | CASSLREGDTQYF | TGTGCCAGCAGCTTACGCGAGGGGGATACGCAGTATTTT
TRBJ1-1 | . | many | TRBV6-6 | CASSAPPNTEAFF | TGTGCCAGCAGTGCCCCTCCGAACACTGAAGCTTTCTTT
TRBJ2-5 | . | many | TRBV9 | CASSETTYQETQYF | TGTGCCAGCAGCGAAACTACGTACCAAGAGACCCAGTACTTC
TRBJ2-7 | . | few | TRBV10-1 | CASSESSAYPHEQYF | TGCGCCAGCAGCGAGAGTAGCGCCTATCCCCACGAGCAGTACTTC
TRBJ2-1 | TRBD2 | . | TRBV2 | CASSVRTSGNNEQFF | TGTGCCAGCAGTGTTCGAACTAGCGGAAACAATGAGCAGTTCTTC
TRBJ1-2 | TRBD1 | few | TRBV20-1 | CSAETGTSGYTF | TGCAGTGCTGAGACAGGGACTTCTGGCTACACCTTC
TRBJ1-2 | . | . | TRBV10-3 | CAISEFPGYTF | TGTGCCATCAGTGAGTTCCCTGGCTACACCTTC
TRBJ1-5 | . | many | TRBV12-3/TRBV12-4 | CASSLSGGPNQPQHF | TGTGCCAGCAGTTTAAGCGGGGGCCCCAATCAGCCCCAGCATTTT
TRBJ1-1 | TRBD1 | . | TRBV7-9 | CASSPTGARRYTEAFF | TGTGCCAGCAGCCCGACAGGGGCAAGGAGGTACACTGAAGCTTTCTTT
TRBJ1-3 | . | many | TRBV30 | CAWNRGISGNTIYF | TGTGCCTGGAACCGAGGGATCTCTGGAAACACCATATATTTT
TRBJ2-3 | . | many | TRBV21-1 | CASSTPPVWASGSTDTQYF | .
TRBJ2-2 | . | . | TRBV3-1 | CASSQNPSAGGELFF | TGTGCCAGCAGCCAAAACCCCTCAGCGGGCGGGGAGCTGTTTTTT
TRBJ2-7 | TRBD1 | many | TRBV6-2/TRBV6-3 | CASSPPGQSSYEQYF | TGTGCCAGCAGCCCCCCGGGACAGAGCTCCTACGAGCAGTACTTC
TRBJ2-1 | TRBD2 | . | TRBV19 | CAAGGLARNEQFF | TGTGCCGCTGGGGGACTAGCTCGCAATGAGCAGTTCTTC
TRBJ2-2 | . | . | TRBV6-2/TRBV6-3 | CASTPPGLLTGELFF | TGTGCCAGCACCCCCCCGGGCCTACTCACCGGGGAGCTGTTTTTT
TRBJ2-3 | TRBD2 | many | TRBV10-3 | CAIRAGGGRDTQYF | TGTGCCATCAGGGCGGGAGGGGGACGAGATACGCAGTATTTT
TRBJ2-2 | . | many | TRBV24-1 | CATSDLSPSTGELFF | TGTGCCACCAGTGATTTGTCACCCTCCACCGGGGAGCTGTTTTTT
TRBJ2-1 | TRBD2 | few | TRBV7-8 | CASSFLAGPSYNEQFF | TGTGCCAGCAGCTTTCTAGCGGGTCCGTCCTACAATGAGCAGTTCTTC
TRBJ2-3 | . | many | TRBV7-2 | CASSLVGQGSTDTQYF | TGTGCCAGCAGCTTAGTGGGCCAGGGTAGCACAGATACGCAGTATTTT